This TCR beta chain was recovered during a study of radiotherapy plus CTLA-4 blockade in lung cancer. Study results and limitations: TCR clones originating in tumors grew in number in blood after radiotherapy plus ipilimumab. Interferon-beta, together with early blood T cell clone dynamics, reportedly best predicted response.

A remark on this clone: Its antigen is unknown.

V lost 5 bases to trimming and J lost 6 bases, with 10 bases between them. Germline-derived CDR1 and CDR2 are MDHEN and SYDVKM. The CDR3 runs 12 residues. Alongside CTLA-4 blockade with ipilimumab, patients with chemo-refractory metastatic non-small-cell lung cancer received focal radiation. Clones were sequenced by immunoSEQ multiplex PCR, and TCRdb holds only the in-frame ones, with some missing. The sample consists of 50,000 to 70,000 clones, just over 75% of them appearing once. This sequence joins TRBV28 and TRBJ1-2; tentative D call: TRBD1 (6 bases). The sequence came from a human donor with non-small cell lung cancer who had a partial response to radiotherapy plus ipilimumab. This specimen consisted of peripheral blood, obtained from a patient treated with radiotherapy plus ipilimumab. Here the CDR3 reads CASSPHRDGYTF. Here the CDR3 DNA reads TGTGCCAGCAGTCCTCACAGGGATGGCTACACCTTC.